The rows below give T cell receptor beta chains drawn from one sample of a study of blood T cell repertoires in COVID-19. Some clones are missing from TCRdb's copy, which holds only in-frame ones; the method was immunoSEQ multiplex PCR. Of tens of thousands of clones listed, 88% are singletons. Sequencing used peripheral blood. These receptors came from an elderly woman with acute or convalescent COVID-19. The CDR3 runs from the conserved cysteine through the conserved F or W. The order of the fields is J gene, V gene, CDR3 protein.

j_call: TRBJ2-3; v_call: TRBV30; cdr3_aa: CAWSRGSLDTQYF
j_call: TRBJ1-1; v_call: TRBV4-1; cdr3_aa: CASSQETGGGYIRAFF
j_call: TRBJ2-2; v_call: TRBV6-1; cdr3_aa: CASGQGANTGELFF
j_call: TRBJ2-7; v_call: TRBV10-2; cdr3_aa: CASSEAAGDLEQYF
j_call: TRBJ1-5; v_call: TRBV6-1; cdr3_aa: CASSDRTGVNQPQHF
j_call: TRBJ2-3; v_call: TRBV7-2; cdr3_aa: CASSLRTGGDTQYF
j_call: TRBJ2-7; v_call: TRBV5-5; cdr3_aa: CASSRTGQGPYEQYF
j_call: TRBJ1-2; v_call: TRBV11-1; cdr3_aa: CASSRSGQGGHGYTF
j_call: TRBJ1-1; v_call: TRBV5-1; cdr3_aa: CASSYGQPNTEAFF
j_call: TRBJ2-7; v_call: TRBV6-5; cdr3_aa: CASGVGGLSYEQYF
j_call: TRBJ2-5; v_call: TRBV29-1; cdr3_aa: CSARQTKTQYF
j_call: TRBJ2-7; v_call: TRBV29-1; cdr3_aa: CSVPGGSSSYEQYF